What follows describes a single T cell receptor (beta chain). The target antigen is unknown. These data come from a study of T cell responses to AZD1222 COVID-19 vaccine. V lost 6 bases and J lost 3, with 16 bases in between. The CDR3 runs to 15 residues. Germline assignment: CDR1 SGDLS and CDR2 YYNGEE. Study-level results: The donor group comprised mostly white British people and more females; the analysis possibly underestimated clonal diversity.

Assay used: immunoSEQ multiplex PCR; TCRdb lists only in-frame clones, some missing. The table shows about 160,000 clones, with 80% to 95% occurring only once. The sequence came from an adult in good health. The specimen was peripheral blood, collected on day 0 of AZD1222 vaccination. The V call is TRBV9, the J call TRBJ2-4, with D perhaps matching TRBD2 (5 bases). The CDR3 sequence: CASTQAREHKNIQYF. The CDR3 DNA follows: TGTGCCAGCACCCAAGCTCGGGAACACAAAAACATTCAGTACTTC.